This T cell receptor (beta chain) is drawn from a study of blood T cell repertoires in COVID-19. For the study at large: Samples came from the United States, Italy and Spain, spanning acute and convalescent COVID-19.

Per the study methods: Amplification of reference gene primers was used by the study to estimate nucleated cell counts. The protocol was immunoSEQ multiplex PCR, while the TCRdb copy is restricted to in-frame clones and leaves out a portion. The V and J calls and clone size are taken from that table; D and trimming were inferred from the DNA. The sample yields about 180,000 clones, approximately 88% seen once. This CDR3 comprises 15 residues. With 2 bases removed from V and 0 bases from J, the gap between germline ends came to 8 bases. Germline V lookup: CDR1 SGHRS, CDR2 YFSETQ. The sequenced sample consisted of peripheral blood. The receptor was isolated from a woman in her thirties with acute or convalescent COVID-19. V and J are TRBV5-1 and TRBJ2-2; no reliable D call. CDR3 loop: CASSLELPNTGELFF. For the CDR3, the DNA is TGCGCCAGCAGCTTAGAACTCCCGAACACCGGGGAGCTGTTTTTT.